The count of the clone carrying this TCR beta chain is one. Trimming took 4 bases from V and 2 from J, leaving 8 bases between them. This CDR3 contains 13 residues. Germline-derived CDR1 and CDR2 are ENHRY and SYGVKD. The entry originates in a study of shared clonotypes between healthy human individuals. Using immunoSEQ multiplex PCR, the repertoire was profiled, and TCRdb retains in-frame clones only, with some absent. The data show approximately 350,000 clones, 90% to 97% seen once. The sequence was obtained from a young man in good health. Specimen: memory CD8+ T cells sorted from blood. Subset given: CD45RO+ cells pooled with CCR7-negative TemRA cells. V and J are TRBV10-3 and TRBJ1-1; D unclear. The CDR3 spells CAISVKDNTEAFF. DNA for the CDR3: TGTGCCATCAGTGTCAAGGACAACACTGAAGCTTTCTTT.